The clone carrying this TCR beta chain was recorded many times. It may be a read error: a sequence one base away is much more abundant. This entry is derived from a study of tumor-infiltrating lymphocytes in primary liver carcinoma. The germline V gene has CDR1 SGHAT and CDR2 FQNNGV. The CDR3 covers 14 residues. Co-extraction of both nucleic acids (RNA and DNA) used about 19-33 mg of unsorted bulk tissue. Using a constant-region primer together with ProtoScript II reverse transcriptase, TCR beta cDNA was made from 450 to 600 ng of total RNA. Construction of TCR beta libraries relied on three successive nested multiplex PCR rounds employing slightly modified ARM-PCR. It was with TRBV1-TRBV30 forward primers and a C-beta reverse primer that the first two PCR rounds were run, at about 10 cycles each. TCRdb redid the calling of the multiplex PCR reads with MiXCR, one entry per CDR3 protein. The repertoire consists of roughly 100,000 distinct CDR3 sequences, with approximately 71% occurring once and the leading ten covering approximately 10%.

The receptor was derived from an older woman with primary liver carcinoma and hepatitis B virus infection. The genes are TRBV11-2 and TRBJ2-7; a possible D gene is TRBD2 (5 bases). Sequences were obtained from liver tumor tissue from sampling region 5. The subset here: tumor region T5, tumor centre. CDR3 nucleotides: TGTGCCAGCAGCTTAGTTGGGGTTGACTACGAGCGGTACTTC. Protein: CASSLVGVDYERYF. The entire variable domain, with the rest obtained from reference TRBV11-2 and TRBJ2-7, is as follows: EAGVAQSPRYKIIEKRQSVAFWCNPISGHATLYWYQQILGQGPKLLIQFQNNGVVDDSQLPKDRFSAERLKGVDSTLKIQPAKLEDSAVYLCASSLVGVDYERYFGPGTRLTVT.